This TCR beta chain was recorded in a study of T cells in Graves' hyperthyroidism and ophthalmopathy. Trimming stripped 6 bases from V and 2 bases from J, with 13 bases between. CDR3 size: 14 residues. Germline lookup yields CDR1 ENHRY and CDR2 SYGVKD. It was RNA transcripts that yielded the amplified TCR beta CDR3 regions. The HTBI primer set was used in a first-round RT-PCR of the TCR CDR3. From the multiplex PCR reads, TCRdb called clonotypes with MiXCR, one entry per CDR3 protein. The table lists over 300,000 distinct CDR3 sequences, about 13% of them singletons. Each diagnosis was grounded in clinical symptoms, serum thyroxine and TRAb, thyroid ultrasound, and orbital computed tomography.

This sequence was found in a woman aged 40-49 years with Graves' ophthalmopathy. Sequencing was performed on blood. V gene TRBV10-3 combines with J gene TRBJ1-2; D call uncertain. The DNA of the CDR3 is TGTGCCATCAGGGGTTCAACAACCAACTATGGCTACACCTTC. It yields the protein CAIRGSTTNYGYTF.